This passage covers 30 T cell receptor beta chains from one sample sequenced in a study of vaccination effects on CD4 cells after COVID-19. These receptors have no known antigen. TCRdb's copy holds only in-frame clones and misses some; the assay was immunoSEQ multiplex PCR. The sample records roughly 41,000 clones, about 63% being singletons. The culture ran for about 10 days, and then CD4+ T cells were isolated. Two-dose vaccination with either BNT162b2 or mRNA-1273 was given to the participants. This sample comprised CD4+ T cells from PBMCs cultured without peptide, obtained after COVID-19 vaccination. The origin of the receptors is a human donor who received a COVID-19 vaccine.

V usage is TRBV5-4 and J usage is TRBJ1-4; the match to TRBD1 covers 8 bases. Germline lookup yields CDR1 SGHNT and CDR2 YYREEE (reference sequence). The V gene end was trimmed by 4 bases and the J gene end by 7 bases; junction bases not matched to a gene: 6. This CDR3 region has 14 residues. The CDR3 protein is CASSVQGALEKLFF. CDR3 nucleotide sequence: TGTGCCAGCAGCGTCCAGGGGGCGCTTGAAAAACTGTTTTTT.

V and J are TRBV7-8 and TRBJ2-7; D possibly matches TRBD1 or TRBD2 (7 bases each). Germline values: CDR1 SGHVS, CDR2 FQNEAQ. The CDR3 extends over 20 amino acids. V was trimmed by 2 bases and J by 4 bases, leaving 30 bases between them. The CDR3 DNA follows: TGTGCCAGCAGCTTATCGGTCCTAAGGTACCAGGGGGGGCCCAAGTACGAGCAGTACTTC. Translating it yields CASSLSVLRYQGGPKYEQYF.

The rearrangement links TRBV12-3 or TRBV12-4 to TRBJ2-7, with a weak D call TRBD1 (5 bases). Trimming pared 6 bases from V and 5 bases from J, leaving 11 bases between. This CDR3 spans 12 amino acids. CDR3 region: CASSRSRDEQYF. CDR3 nucleotides: TGTGCCAGCAGCCGTTCCAGGGACGAGCAGTACTTC.

V usage is TRBV20-1 and J usage is TRBJ2-2; 8 nucleotides line up with TRBD1. With 3 bases clipped from V and 1 base from J, the junction kept 4 bases outside the gene matches. Germline V gene sequence: CDR1 DFQATT, CDR2 SNEGSKA (reference sequence). The CDR3 is 15 amino acids. CDR3 DNA sequence: TGCAGTGCTAGTAGGACAGGGATGAACACCGGGGAGCTGTTTTTT. Translating it yields CSASRTGMNTGELFF.

V gene TRBV18 combines with J gene TRBJ2-1; D may be TRBD1 or TRBD2 (5 bases each). Germline V gives CDR1 KGHSH, CDR2 LQKENI. Trimming took off 2 bases at V and 2 bases at J, with 10 bases between the two ends. CDR3 size: 15 residues. This CDR3 is CASSPGDAAYNEQFF. CDR3 nucleotides: TGTGCCAGCTCACCAGGGGACGCTGCCTACAATGAGCAGTTCTTC. The full variable domain, rest sourced from reference TRBV18 and TRBJ2-1, is NAGVMQNPRHLVRRRGQEARLRCSPMKGHSHVYWYRQLPEEGLKFMVYLQKENIIDESGMPKERFSAEFPKEGPSILRIQQVVRGDSAAYFCASSPGDAAYNEQFFGPGTRLTVL.

This chain links TRBV10-3 with TRBJ2-3, with TRBD1 matching over 8 bases. Germline loops: CDR1 ENHRY, CDR2 SYGVKD. The CDR3 runs 15 residues. J lost 0 bases, V lost 5 bases, and 4 bases had no gene match. The CDR3 sequence is CAISPGQGSTDTQYF. DNA of the CDR3: TGTGCCATCAGTCCTGGACAGGGCAGCACAGATACGCAGTATTTT.

This clone qualifies as medium-sized (0.01 to 0.1%). This chain links TRBV29-1 with TRBJ2-5; D perhaps matches TRBD2 (5 bases). Looked up from germline, CDR1 is SQVTM and CDR2 is ANQGSEA. CDR3 length equals 13 residues. Between the trimmed V and J ends, which lost 3 bases and 3 bases, there was a span of 11 bases. The CDR3 bases are TGCAGCGTTGATGGTATCGGGGAAGAGACCCAGTACTTC. Amino acids: CSVDGIGEETQYF.

V is TRBV9 and J is TRBJ1-5; TRBD1 agrees at 7 bases. Losses at the gene ends were 0 bases for V and 1 base for J; bases not matched to a gene: 4. The CDR3 length is 16 residues. Germline CDR1 reads SGDLS; CDR2 reads YYNGEE. Here the CDR3 DNA reads TGTGCCAGCAGCGTAGGAGGGGGCGGAAGCAATCAGCCCCAGCATTTT. Amino acids: CASSVGGGGSNQPQHF.

This clone was seen a few times. The CDR3 DNA sequence: TGTGCCAGCAGCTTGGCCGGGGGAAGGAATGAGCAGTTCTTC. Its translation is CASSLAGGRNEQFF. This chain uses TRBV5-8 with TRBJ2-1; D may be TRBD2 (6 bases). Germline V CDR1 and CDR2: SGHTS, YDEGEE. Trimming took 0 bases from V and 7 from J, leaving 11 bases between them. This CDR3 has 14 amino acids.

The gene calls are TRBV7-9 and TRBJ1-2; 8 bases match TRBD1. Germline trimming cut 0 bases from V and 3 bases from J; bases unmatched to any gene: 3. The germline gives CDR1 SEHNR, CDR2 FQNEAQ (reference sequence). The CDR3 spans 15 residues. CDR3 residues: CASSLALTGDYGYTF. The CDR3 DNA reads as TGTGCCAGCAGCTTAGCGTTGACAGGGGACTATGGCTACACCTTC.

The rearrangement joins TRBV5-5 to TRBJ1-5; TRBD1 might be the D (6 bases). The CDR3 loop spans 16 amino acids. The germline V gene has CDR1 SGHKS and CDR2 YYEKEE (reference sequence). Trimming took off 5 bases at V and 4 bases at J, with 19 bases between the two ends. CDR3 DNA: TGTGCCAGCAGGGCTGCAGGGGTACGCTCGAATCAGCCCCAGCATTTT. Amino acid sequence: CASRAAGVRSNQPQHF.

The chain uses TRBV11-2 and TRBJ2-1; 8 bases agree with TRBD2. The CDR3 totals 15 residues. Germline V gives CDR1 SGHAT, CDR2 FQNNGV. V was clipped by 1 base and J by 7 bases; unmatched bases: 6. This CDR3 is CASSLVSLAANEQFF. The CDR3 bases are TGTGCCAGCAGCTTAGTCTCACTAGCGGCTAATGAGCAGTTCTTC.

Concerning this clone: The junction departs from germline at one end; a sequencing error may be responsible. V usage is TRBV4-1 and J usage is TRBJ1-2; maybe TRBD1 (6 bases). The germline V gene has CDR1 MGHRA and CDR2 YSYEKL. There are 17 residues in the CDR3. CDR3 region: CASSKDRTVGGNYGYTF. The CDR3 nucleotides read TGCGCCAGCAGCAAAGACCGGACAGTGGGGGGGAACTATGGCTACACCTTC.

This clone was seen a handful of times. The chain links TRBV5-4 to TRBJ1-1, with D possibly being TRBD1 (5 bases). V was trimmed by 4 bases and J by 1 base, leaving 11 bases between them. Germline loops: CDR1 SGHNT, CDR2 YYREEE (reference sequence). This CDR3 is 14 amino acids long. CDR3 DNA sequence: TGTGCCAGCAGCAGGATAGACAGGAACACTGAAGCTTTCTTT. It is translated as CASSRIDRNTEAFF.

This clone showed up just a few times. V usage is TRBV19 and J usage is TRBJ1-5; 7 bases are a match to TRBD1. The germline gives CDR1 LNHDA, CDR2 SQIVND (reference sequence). The V and J ends lost 7 bases and 4 bases, in that order; junction bases with no gene match: 10. The CDR3 loop spans 15 amino acids. The CDR3 DNA is TGTGCCAGTACCCTCCGACAGGGTACTAATCAGCCCCAGCATTTT. It is translated as CASTLRQGTNQPQHF.

The rearrangement links TRBV12-3 or TRBV12-4 to TRBJ1-1, with D perhaps matching TRBD1 (6 bases). V lost 10 bases and J lost 1, with 13 bases in between. The CDR3 has 13 residues. In nucleotides, the CDR3 is TGTGCCACCCGTCAGGACAGGAACACTGAAGCTTTCTTT. Residues: CATRQDRNTEAFF.

This clone was recorded a few times. This chain joins TRBV7-9 and TRBJ2-7, with 9 bases matching TRBD2. This CDR3 has 19 residues. Germline V gives CDR1 SEHNR, CDR2 FQNEAQ (reference sequence). The junction had 17 bases not matched to a gene; V was cut back by 2 bases and J by 3 bases. The CDR3 loop is CASSLSALAGPYPNYEQYF. CDR3 nucleotides: TGTGCCAGCAGCTTATCCGCGCTAGCGGGGCCCTACCCCAACTACGAGCAGTACTTC. The full variable domain, its missing parts supplied by reference TRBV7-9 and TRBJ2-7, is DTGVSQNPRHKITKRGQNVTFRCDPISEHNRLYWYRQTLGQGPEFLTYFQNEAQLEKSRLLSDRFSAERPKGSFSTLEIQRTEQGDSAMYLCASSLSALAGPYPNYEQYFGPGTRLTVT.

This clone was counted between two and nine times. V is TRBV7-9 and J is TRBJ1-1; no clear D gene. The germline V gene has CDR1 SEHNR and CDR2 FQNEAQ (reference sequence). Trimming took off 3 bases at V and 1 base at J, with 9 bases between the two ends. The length of the CDR3 is 14 residues. The CDR3 is CASSFEMGNTEAFF. The CDR3 region has the DNA TGTGCCAGCAGCTTTGAGATGGGGAACACTGAAGCTTTCTTT.

There are a few counts of this clone. The chain joins TRBV5-4 to TRBJ1-5; D is possibly TRBD1 (5 bases). Trimming left V 3 bases short and J 0 bases short, with 16 bases between. CDR1 is SGHNT, CDR2 YYREEE, per germline (reference sequence). The CDR3 contains 17 residues. The CDR3 DNA reads as TGTGCCAGCAGCTCGGGACCAGGGCGGCATAGCAATCAGCCCCAGCATTTT. Its translation: CASSSGPGRHSNQPQHF.

J is TRBJ2-3 and V is TRBV4-2, with TRBD2 identical over 8 bases. V shed 5 bases, J shed 10 bases, and the junction held 8 bases outside the gene matches. Germline V gene sequence: CDR1 LGHNA, CDR2 YNFKEQ. The CDR3 has 13 amino acids. CDR3 in DNA: TGTGCCAGCAGCAGGGAGCGGGAGACAGCGCAGTATTTT. Its protein product is CASSRERETAQYF.

This clone was seen a handful of times. V usage is TRBV5-8 and J usage is TRBJ2-7; possible D gene TRBD2, 5 bases. The CDR3 has 14 amino acids. Trimming left V 0 bases short and J 2 bases short, with 9 bases between. Germline V gives CDR1 SGHTS, CDR2 YDEGEE. This CDR3 reads CASSLGGSTYEQYF. DNA of the CDR3: TGTGCCAGCAGCTTGGGAGGGAGCACCTACGAGCAGTACTTC. Complete variable domain (other parts from reference TRBV5-8 and TRBJ2-7): EAGVTQSPTHLIKTRGQQATLRCSPISGHTSVYWYQQALGLGLQFLLWYDEGEERNRGNFPPRFSGRQFPNYSSELNVNALELEDSALYLCASSLGGSTYEQYFGPGTRLTVT.

V gene TRBV2 combines with J gene TRBJ1-2; D unclear. The CDR3 is 15 amino acids. Germline V gives CDR1 SNHLY, CDR2 FYNNEI. The V gene lost 1 base and the J gene lost 2 bases, with 11 bases spanning the gap. Here the CDR3 reads CASSEGAGENYGYTF. CDR3 coding DNA: TGTGCCAGCAGTGAAGGGGCAGGTGAAAACTATGGCTACACCTTC.

The chain combines TRBV10-2 with TRBJ2-3; perhaps TRBD2 as D (5 bases). Germline assignment: CDR1 WSHSY and CDR2 SAAADI. Trimming removed 4 bases at V and 5 bases at J, with 19 bases between. This CDR3 has 16 amino acids. As DNA, the CDR3 is TGCGCCAGCAGTGGGCGAAGGGTAGCGAGCCAAGATACGCAGTATTTT. Encoded protein: CASSGRRVASQDTQYF.

This chain uses TRBV5-4 with TRBJ2-7, with TRBD2 as a possible D gene (6 bases). CDR1 SGHNT and CDR2 YYREEE come from the germline V gene (reference sequence). The CDR3 contains 14 residues. V shed 1 base and J shed 5 bases, with 13 bases lying between them. CDR3 DNA sequence: TGTGCCAGCAGCTTGAGTGGAGGGTTCGACGAGCAGTACTTC. As protein: CASSLSGGFDEQYF.

The chain joins TRBV11-3 to TRBJ1-4, with D perhaps matching TRBD1 (6 bases). Looked up from germline, CDR1 is SGHNT and CDR2 is YENEEA. The V and J ends lost 6 bases and 8 bases respectively, with 28 bases between them. The length of the CDR3 is 18 residues. The chain's CDR3 is CASSPYPDQGRGMEKLFF. Here the CDR3 DNA reads TGTGCCAGCAGTCCGTACCCCGATCAGGGGCGCGGAATGGAAAAACTGTTTTTT.

The CDR3 is CASSYLQQETQYF. CDR3 in DNA: TGTGCCAGCAGCTACCTCCAGCAAGAGACCCAGTACTTC. This chain joins TRBV7-8 and TRBJ2-5; D is unresolved. Germline V CDR1 and CDR2: SGHVS, FQNEAQ. This CDR3 comprises 13 residues. Trimming pared 4 bases from V and 2 bases from J, leaving 8 bases between.

This clone was found once. The chain is built from TRBV18 and TRBJ1-5; unclear D gene. CDR3 length: 14 amino acids. V shed 2 bases and J shed 7 bases, with 12 bases lying between them. CDR1 and CDR2 (germline): KGHSH, LQKENI. DNA of the CDR3: TGTGCCAGCTCACCAAGGCCCACGGGGCAGCCCCAGCATTTT. This gives the protein CASSPRPTGQPQHF.

This chain uses TRBV6-2 or TRBV6-3 with TRBJ2-5, with D perhaps TRBD2 (5 bases). This CDR3 has 13 residues. V gave up 5 bases and J gave up 5 bases, with 12 bases separating them. CDR1 and CDR2 (germline): MNHEY, SVGEGT. The CDR3 DNA reads TGTGCCAGCAGTCGAGACTACCGCGAGACCCAGTACTTC. Its translation is CASSRDYRETQYF.

The rearrangement links TRBV18 to TRBJ1-5; 7 bases fit TRBD1. The CDR3 is 14 residues long. Germline V gene sequence: CDR1 KGHSH, CDR2 LQKENI. The ends lost 4 bases at V and 5 bases at J; junction bases unmatched: 5. Here the CDR3 DNA reads TGTGCCAGCTCACTGACAGGGTTTGATCAGCCCCAGCATTTT. Translated, it gives CASSLTGFDQPQHF.

The chain has TRBV9 and TRBJ2-7, with D unclear. Germline-derived CDR1 and CDR2 are SGDLS and YYNGEE. V was trimmed by 7 bases and J by 7 bases, leaving 15 bases between them. CDR3 length: 12 amino acids. CDR3 sequence reads: CASGTEIGEQYF. The CDR3 DNA reads as TGTGCCAGCGGCACGGAGATCGGGGAGCAGTACTTC. Variable domain in full (rest from reference TRBV9 and TRBJ2-7): DSGVTQTPKHLITATGQRVTLRCSPRSGDLSVYWYQQSLDQGLQFLIQYYNGEERAKGNILERFSAQQFPDLHSELNLSSLELGDSALYFCASGTEIGEQYFGPGTRLTVT.